These 10 T cell receptor beta chains were all obtained from the same sample, sequenced in a study of blood T cells in healthy people across ages. Primed by a sample-barcoded 5' primer and a J-beta primer mix, a second PCR proceeded for about 7 to 11 cycles. TCRdb fed the 5' RACE reads into MiXCR, producing one record per CDR3 protein. The sample comprises about 1.4 million distinct CDR3 sequences, around 59% of which are singletons, and about 6.7% rests with the top ten. Material for sequencing was blood. Source of these receptors: a man aged 18-30 years in good health.

This rearrangement joins TRBV10-3 to TRBJ2-1; D may correspond to TRBD1 or TRBD2 (5 bases each). CDR1 and CDR2 (germline): ENHRY, SYGVKD. CDR3 length equals 13 residues. The germline V and J ends were trimmed by 7 bases and 13 bases, with 20 bases remaining between them. The CDR3, as DNA: TGTGCCATCATGGGGGTTGATAAGGAGACCCAGTTCTTC. This sequence encodes CAIMGVDKETQFF.

This clonotype was seen more than once but under ten times. The CDR3 spells CASSYSTDQETQYF. The CDR3 DNA reads TGTGCCAGCAGTTATTCTACTGATCAAGAGACCCAGTACTTC. The chain couples TRBV6-6 to TRBJ2-5; D is ambiguous. V dropped 3 bases and J dropped 2 bases, with 10 bases sitting between them. Looked up from germline, CDR1 is MNHNY and CDR2 is SVGAGI (reference sequence). The length of the CDR3 is 14 residues.

The chain joins TRBV12-3 or TRBV12-4 to TRBJ2-3, with D unclear. The V gene lost 6 bases and the J gene lost 0 bases, with 13 bases spanning the gap. CDR3 length: 15 amino acids. Here the CDR3 reads CASSGPTLSTDTQYF. The CDR3 DNA is TGTGCCAGCAGCGGACCTACGCTGAGCACAGATACGCAGTATTTT.

This clonotype was observed a handful of times. The chain links TRBV28 to TRBJ2-7, with a tentative D call TRBD2 (7 bases). CDR1 is MDHEN and CDR2 is SYDVKM in the germline V gene. CDR3 length equals 17 residues. V lost 7 bases to trimming and J lost 0 bases, with 22 bases between them. CDR3 amino acids: CASTQTGPGGSSYEQYF. The DNA of the CDR3 is TGTGCCAGCACACAGACAGGTCCTGGCGGGAGCTCCTACGAGCAGTACTTC.

This clonotype was seen a handful of times. The chain joins TRBV28 to TRBJ2-5; tentative D call: TRBD2 (5 bases). The CDR3 is 15 residues long. The V gene lost 4 bases and the J gene lost 2 bases, with 14 bases spanning the gap. Germline assignment: CDR1 MDHEN and CDR2 SYDVKM. The CDR3 nucleotides read TGTGCCAGCAGTTCCCTGGGAAGGACTCAAGAGACCCAGTACTTC. Translated: CASSSLGRTQETQYF.

V usage is TRBV12-3 or TRBV12-4 and J usage is TRBJ2-2; TRBD1 might be the D (7 bases). The CDR3 is made up of 14 amino acids. Trimming removed 5 bases from V and 7 bases from J, with 14 bases in between. The CDR3 loop reads CASSLRGVDGELFF. The CDR3 DNA sequence: TGTGCCAGCAGTCTCAGGGGGGTCGACGGGGAGCTGTTTTTT.

The CDR3 DNA sequence: TGCAGTGCTAGATCTCGCTACGAGCAGTACTTC. It is translated as CSARSRYEQYF. The V and J genes are TRBV20-1 and TRBJ2-7; D is unclear. The CDR3 is 11 amino acids. V was pared by 2 bases and J by 3 bases, with 5 bases between. Germline V gene lookup returns CDR1 DFQATT and CDR2 SNEGSKA (reference sequence).

This rearrangement joins TRBV29-1 to TRBJ1-1; TRBD1 might be the D (5 bases). Per germline, CDR1 SQVTM and CDR2 ANQGSEA. The CDR3 covers 16 residues. V was cut by 0 bases and J by 0 bases, with 14 bases left in between. The CDR3 sequence: CSVEDPTTEMNTEAFF. The CDR3 DNA is TGCAGCGTTGAAGACCCAACGACAGAGATGAACACTGAAGCTTTCTTT.

This chain links TRBV29-1 with TRBJ1-1; D is unclear. The CDR3 has 12 residues. Trimming pared 4 bases from V and 4 bases from J, leaving 10 bases between. The germline gives CDR1 SQVTM, CDR2 ANQGSEA. This CDR3 is CSVALGSTEAFF. The CDR3 DNA sequence: TGCAGCGTTGCGCTAGGGAGCACTGAAGCTTTCTTT.

This chain links TRBV20-1 with TRBJ2-5; D gene uncertain. The germline V and J ends were trimmed by 6 bases and 1 base, with 12 bases remaining between them. Germline values: CDR1 DFQATT, CDR2 SNEGSKA (reference sequence). This CDR3 is built from 13 residues. CDR3 sequence (DNA): TGCAGTGCCTTCGGAGCAAGCCAAGAGACCCAGTACTTC. It codes for CSAFGASQETQYF.